This TCR beta chain came from a study of T cell responses to AZD1222 COVID-19 vaccine. Concerning this clone: Its antigen is still unknown.

The length of the CDR3 is 15 residues. CDR1 MDHEN and CDR2 SYDVKM come from the germline V gene. V was pared by 8 bases and J by 0 bases, with 16 bases between. Study-level findings and limits: White British people made up most donors, females outnumbered males, and clonal diversity was possibly underestimated. Spike-specific TCRs gained breadth and depth after people received two AZD1222 doses.

TCRdb's table, derived via immunoSEQ multiplex PCR, lists solely in-frame clones and lacks some. The repertoire holds 150,000 to 200,000 clones, with around nine tenths as singletons. Sequences were derived from peripheral blood, sampled 28 days after the second AZD1222 dose. The chain carries TRBV28 and TRBJ1-1; D is unresolved. This TCR derives from an adult who received the AZD1222 COVID-19 vaccine. The CDR3 sequence is CASVKRASMNTEAFF. The DNA for the CDR3 is TGTGCCAGCGTTAAGAGGGCCTCCATGAACACTGAAGCTTTCTTT. The whole variable domain, filled in from reference TRBV28 and TRBJ1-1, reads DVKVTQSSRYLVKRTGEKVFLECVQDMDHENMFWYRQDPGLGLRLIYFSYDVKMKEKGDIPEGYSVSREKKERFSLILESASTNQTSMYLCASVKRASMNTEAFFGQGTRLTVV.